This TCR beta chain is drawn from a study of blood T cell repertoires in COVID-19. Whole-study context: Italy, Spain and the United States were the sources of the convalescent and acute COVID-19 samples. The cDNA or gDNA used as material had been derived from T cells, B-cell-depleted T cells, or PBMCs.

Methods used by the authors: From reference gene primer amplification, estimates of nucleated cell counts were derived. Assay used: immunoSEQ multiplex PCR; TCRdb lists only in-frame clones, some missing. The DNA was the basis for D and trimming; V, J and clone size are from that table. The sample consists of 70,000 or so clones, over 75% of them appearing once. Germline V gene lookup returns CDR1 GTSNPN and CDR2 SVGIG (reference sequence). The ends were cut back, 0 bases at V and 4 bases at J, with 7 bases in the middle. This CDR3 contains 12 residues. The V and J genes are TRBV30 and TRBJ2-7, with D perhaps matching TRBD2 (5 bases). Sequencing was done on a sample of peripheral blood. The TCR was taken from a man older than 75 with acute or convalescent COVID-19. The CDR3 bases are TGTGCCTGGAGTGTAGTAGCGTACGAGCAGTACTTC. This gives the protein CAWSVVAYEQYF.